This T cell receptor (beta chain) was recorded in a study of cytomegalovirus exposure and HLA in healthy donors. Study results and caveats: The CMV antigen specificity of a few CMV-associated chains was confirmed through in vitro analysis.

CDR3 length equals 15 residues. Germline assignment: CDR1 SGHDT and CDR2 YYEEEE. The V and J ends lost 4 bases and 2 bases, in that order; junction bases with no gene match: 5. Amplification used 60 Vbeta primers and 13 Jbeta primers. Generated by immunoSEQ multiplex PCR, the TCRdb table keeps only in-frame clones and is missing some. The profile covers over 150,000 clones, with 70% to 80% appearing a single time and about 1.4% taken by the ten largest. In the case of this clone: Its antigen is unknown.

V is TRBV5-6 and J is TRBJ2-1; 8 bases align to TRBD2. The sequencing sample was made of PBMCs. The receptor comes from a girl between 5 and 17 years old in good health and CMV-seropositive. The CDR3 nucleotides are TGTGCCAGCAGCCCGGGCGGGGGGACCTACAATGAGCAGTTCTTC. The encoded protein is CASSPGGGTYNEQFF.